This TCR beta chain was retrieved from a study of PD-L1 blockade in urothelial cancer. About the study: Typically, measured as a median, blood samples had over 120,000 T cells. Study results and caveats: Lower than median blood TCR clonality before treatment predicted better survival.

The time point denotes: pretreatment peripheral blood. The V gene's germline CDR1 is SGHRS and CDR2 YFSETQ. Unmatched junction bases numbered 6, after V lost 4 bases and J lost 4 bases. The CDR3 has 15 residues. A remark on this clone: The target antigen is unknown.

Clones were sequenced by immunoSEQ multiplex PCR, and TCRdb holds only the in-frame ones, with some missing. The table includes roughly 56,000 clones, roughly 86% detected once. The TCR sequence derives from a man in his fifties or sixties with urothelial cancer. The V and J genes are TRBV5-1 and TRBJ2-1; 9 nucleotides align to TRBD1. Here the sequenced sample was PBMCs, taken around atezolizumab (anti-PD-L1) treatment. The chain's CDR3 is CASSIGQGSYNEQFF. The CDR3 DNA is TGCGCCAGCAGCATAGGACAGGGGAGTTACAATGAGCAGTTCTTC.